What follows are 6 T cell receptor beta chains derived from one specimen sequenced in a study of blood T cells in healthy people across ages. Using a J-beta primer mix together with a sample-barcoded 5' primer, a second PCR was run for roughly 7 to 11 cycles. MiXCR was run by TCRdb on the 5' RACE reads, yielding one entry per CDR3 protein. The sample has around 1.7 million distinct CDR3 sequences; 25% to 30% are singletons. The sample comprised blood. Every receptor here comes from a woman aged 30 to 39 in good health.

CDR3 in amino acids: CASSYSISRGTRDRGQRETQYF. CDR3 DNA: TGTGCCAGCAGTTACTCGATTTCTCGGGGAACCCGGGACAGGGGGCAGAGAGAGACCCAGTACTTC. The chain uses TRBV6-5 and TRBJ2-5; 12 bases map to TRBD1. Germline V lookup: CDR1 MNHEY, CDR2 SVGAGI. This CDR3 has 22 residues. V shed 0 bases and J 4 bases; nucleotides not matched to a gene: 21.

The genes are TRBV5-1 and TRBJ2-7, with 7 bases identical to TRBD1. From germline, CDR1 is SGHRS and CDR2 YFSETQ. The length of the CDR3 is 14 residues. J gave up 5 bases and V 0 bases, and 5 bases lay outside the gene matches. CDR3 protein: CASSLDRGMDEQYF. The CDR3 region has the DNA TGCGCCAGCAGCTTGGACAGGGGCATGGACGAGCAGTACTTC.

The gene calls are TRBV25-1 and TRBJ2-1; D is uncertain. V shed 5 bases and J shed 7 bases, with 15 bases lying between them. There are 14 residues in the CDR3. The V gene's germline CDR1 is MGHDK and CDR2 SYGVNS. Here the CDR3 DNA reads TGTGCCAGCAGTCATAGGCGCGAGTTAAATGAGCAGTTCTTC. It translates to CASSHRRELNEQFF.

This clonotype has a handful of counts. V is TRBV29-1 and J is TRBJ1-2; 7 bases match TRBD1. Per the germline V gene, CDR1 is SQVTM and CDR2 is ANQGSEA. The J segment lost 2 bases and the V segment lost 4 bases, leaving 7 bases of the junction unmatched. The CDR3 consists of 14 residues. This chain's CDR3 is CSVAGQMTNYGYTF. The CDR3 DNA reads TGCAGCGTTGCGGGACAGATGACGAACTATGGCTACACCTTC.

The chain employs TRBV7-2 and TRBJ2-7; tentatively, D is TRBD1 or TRBD2 (5 bases each). V was shortened by 1 base and J by 7 bases, with 23 bases between the two germline ends. Germline V gene lookup returns CDR1 SGHTA and CDR2 FQGNSA. This CDR3 is 17 amino acids long. The DNA of the CDR3 is TGTGCCAGCAGCTTAGAAGTCGGGCGTGCGGGTAGGGGTGAGCAGTACTTC. It codes for CASSLEVGRAGRGEQYF.

J is TRBJ2-7 and V is TRBV10-3; TRBD2 aligns across 12 bases. CDR1 is ENHRY, CDR2 SYGVKD, per germline. The CDR3 is 19 amino acids. Germline trimming cut 10 bases from V and 2 bases from J; bases unmatched to any gene: 21. The CDR3 DNA is TGTGCCACCGACGCCAGGGCTAGCGGGGGGGCCTCGTCGACCTACGAGCAGTACTTC. This gives the protein CATDARASGGASSTYEQYF.